Listed below are T cell receptor beta chains from one sample, sequenced in a study of T-cell memory formation after mild COVID-19. One entry per CDR3 protein, called by TCRdb with MiXCR from the 5' RACE reads. In the table there are fewer than 150,000 distinct CDR3 sequences, 5% to 6.5% of which are singletons. The sequenced sample consisted of PBMCs or a T cell subset sorted from them (not recorded which). The receptor source for this set is an adult woman who had mild COVID-19 (a few samples of this study predate the infection). Cell type and time point are not known. Both conserved end residues are part of each CDR3. The order of the fields is D gene, clone size, V gene, J gene, CDR3 DNA, CDR3 protein. A D gene is named only where the DNA matches it firmly. Rows give clone size only sometimes, using once, few, many, or a class for an expanded clone.

d_gene: TRBD1; abundance: many; v_gene: TRBV6-2/TRBV6-3; j_gene: TRBJ1-1; CDR3nt: TGTGCCAGCAGTTACCCCTGGACAGGATTTATGGGACCATCGAACACTGAAGCTTTCTTT; CDR3aa: CASSYPWTGFMGPSNTEAFF
d_gene: TRBD2; abundance: many; v_gene: TRBV7-9; j_gene: TRBJ2-5; CDR3nt: TGTGCCAGCAGCTTACTCCCCTCGGGGGGGAGCGAGACCCAGTACTTC; CDR3aa: CASSLLPSGGSETQYF
d_gene: NA; abundance: many; v_gene: TRBV5-1; j_gene: TRBJ2-3; CDR3nt: TGCGCCAGCAGCTTGGATGAGCGGGCGAGCACAGATACGCAGTATTTT; CDR3aa: CASSLDERASTDTQYF
d_gene: NA; abundance: NA; v_gene: TRBV3-1; j_gene: TRBJ2-2; CDR3nt: TGTGCCAGCCGGGGTAGGACGAACACCGGGGAGCTGTTTTTT; CDR3aa: CASRGRTNTGELFF
d_gene: NA; abundance: many; v_gene: TRBV12-3/TRBV12-4; j_gene: TRBJ2-1; CDR3nt: TGTGCCAGCAGTTTATCGAGGGTCGCGCAGTTCTTC; CDR3aa: CASSLSRVAQFF
d_gene: TRBD1; abundance: NA; v_gene: TRBV20-1; j_gene: TRBJ2-1; CDR3nt: TGCAGTGCCTCGACAGGGTCCAGCTCCTACAATGAGCAGTTCTTC; CDR3aa: CSASTGSSSYNEQFF
d_gene: NA; abundance: few; v_gene: TRBV16; j_gene: TRBJ1-5; CDR3nt: TGTGCCAGCAGCCAATGGTATATTACGGGACACAATAGCAATCAGCCCCAGCATTTT; CDR3aa: CASSQWYITGHNSNQPQHF
d_gene: NA; abundance: many; v_gene: TRBV12-5; j_gene: TRBJ2-3; CDR3nt: TGTGCTAGCCTCCGGGATCTAAATACGCAGTATTTT; CDR3aa: CASLRDLNTQYF
d_gene: NA; abundance: few; v_gene: TRBV11-1; j_gene: TRBJ2-1; CDR3nt: TGTGCCAGCAGTTCCCTCGTGAGGCGGGGAGACAATGAGCAGTTCTTC; CDR3aa: CASSSLVRRGDNEQFF
d_gene: TRBD2; abundance: NA; v_gene: TRBV2; j_gene: TRBJ2-5; CDR3nt: TGTGCCAGCAGGGGACGAACCGGGTCGGGACTAGGGGGGGAGACCCAGTACTTC; CDR3aa: CASRGRTGSGLGGETQYF
d_gene: NA; abundance: many; v_gene: TRBV7-8; j_gene: TRBJ1-6; CDR3nt: TGTGCCAGCAGCTTAGCGGTGATTACGAATTCACCCCTCCACTTT; CDR3aa: CASSLAVITNSPLHF
d_gene: NA; abundance: many; v_gene: TRBV20-1; j_gene: TRBJ2-7; CDR3nt: TGCAGTGCTAGTATGGACATAACCTACGAGCAGTACTTC; CDR3aa: CSASMDITYEQYF
d_gene: NA; abundance: many; v_gene: TRBV7-9; j_gene: TRBJ2-1; CDR3nt: TGTGCCAGCAGCTTACAGGGGGGCCCTGGTGAGCAGTTCTTC; CDR3aa: CASSLQGGPGEQFF
d_gene: TRBD1; abundance: many; v_gene: TRBV29-1; j_gene: TRBJ2-3; CDR3nt: TGCAGCTCCAGACAGGGGGCTTACCCAGATACGCAGTATTTT; CDR3aa: CSSRQGAYPDTQYF
d_gene: TRBD1; abundance: NA; v_gene: TRBV3-1; j_gene: TRBJ1-1; CDR3nt: TGTGCCAGCAGCCCCCGGACAGGGGGCCTCACTGAAGCTTTCTTT; CDR3aa: CASSPRTGGLTEAFF
d_gene: TRBD1; abundance: many; v_gene: TRBV5-5; j_gene: TRBJ2-3; CDR3nt: TGTGCCAGCAGCTTGGCCTGGACAGGACAGGGCACAGATACGCAGTATTTT; CDR3aa: CASSLAWTGQGTDTQYF
d_gene: NA; abundance: many; v_gene: TRBV11-1; j_gene: TRBJ1-1; CDR3nt: TGTGCCAGCAGCTTCGGCGGGGGTGGTGGGACTGAAGCTTTCTTT; CDR3aa: CASSFGGGGGTEAFF
d_gene: NA; abundance: NA; v_gene: TRBV24-1; j_gene: TRBJ1-1; CDR3nt: TGTGCCACTAGACCAACTCGGGGGAAGAACACTGAAGCTTTCTTT; CDR3aa: CATRPTRGKNTEAFF
d_gene: NA; abundance: many; v_gene: TRBV12-3/TRBV12-4; j_gene: TRBJ1-1; CDR3nt: TGTGCCAGCAGTTTGTACAGGGTAAACACTGAAGCTTTCTTT; CDR3aa: CASSLYRVNTEAFF
d_gene: NA; abundance: NA; v_gene: TRBV3-1; j_gene: TRBJ2-1; CDR3nt: TGTGCCAGCAGCCAAGGGGGGAGTTACCCTGAGCAGTTCTTC; CDR3aa: CASSQGGSYPEQFF
d_gene: TRBD1; abundance: NA; v_gene: TRBV7-2; j_gene: TRBJ1-4; CDR3nt: TGTGCCAGCAGCCTGGACAGGGCGAGCGAAAAACTGTTTTTT; CDR3aa: CASSLDRASEKLFF
d_gene: NA; abundance: many; v_gene: TRBV12-3/TRBV12-4; j_gene: TRBJ2-6; CDR3nt: TGTGCCAGCAGTCCACGGACCCGTACCTCCTCTGGGGCCAACGTCCTGACTTTC; CDR3aa: CASSPRTRTSSGANVLTF
d_gene: NA; abundance: many; v_gene: TRBV19; j_gene: TRBJ1-1; CDR3nt: TGTGCCAGTACCACCTGGGGTGGCATATCCATGAACACTGAAGCTTTCTTT; CDR3aa: CASTTWGGISMNTEAFF
d_gene: TRBD2; abundance: NA; v_gene: TRBV4-2; j_gene: TRBJ2-1; CDR3nt: TGTGCCAGCAGCCAAGGGGTTGGCGGGAGTTTGAATGAGCAGTTCTTC; CDR3aa: CASSQGVGGSLNEQFF
d_gene: NA; abundance: many; v_gene: TRBV5-1; j_gene: TRBJ2-1; CDR3nt: TGCGCCAGCAGCTCCGGGGCGAATGAGCAGTTCTTC; CDR3aa: CASSSGANEQFF
d_gene: TRBD1; abundance: NA; v_gene: TRBV6-2/TRBV6-3; j_gene: TRBJ1-2; CDR3nt: TGTGCCAGCAGACCTTCAGGGGGCGGACAGGGCTATGGCTACACCTTC; CDR3aa: CASRPSGGGQGYGYTF
d_gene: NA; abundance: many; v_gene: TRBV12-3/TRBV12-4; j_gene: TRBJ1-2; CDR3nt: TGTGCCAGCAGCCGAACAACACCCTATGGCTACACCTTC; CDR3aa: CASSRTTPYGYTF
d_gene: NA; abundance: NA; v_gene: TRBV7-6; j_gene: TRBJ2-5; CDR3nt: TGTGCCAGTTCATTGTGGAGGGAGACCCAGTACTTC; CDR3aa: CASSLWRETQYF
d_gene: TRBD2; abundance: NA; v_gene: TRBV19; j_gene: TRBJ2-1; CDR3nt: TGTGCCAGTAGTCCCAGGGTAGCGGGAGTCCACAATGAGCAGTTCTTC; CDR3aa: CASSPRVAGVHNEQFF
d_gene: TRBD2; abundance: many; v_gene: TRBV12-3/TRBV12-4; j_gene: TRBJ2-1; CDR3nt: TGTGCCAGCAGGCTAGCGGGAGGCTACAATGAGCAGTTCTTC; CDR3aa: CASRLAGGYNEQFF
d_gene: NA; abundance: few; v_gene: TRBV4-1; j_gene: TRBJ2-7; CDR3nt: TGCGCCAGCAGCCCTCGGACAGATGAGCAGTACTTC; CDR3aa: CASSPRTDEQYF
d_gene: NA; abundance: NA; v_gene: TRBV18; j_gene: TRBJ2-4; CDR3nt: TGTGCCAGCTCACCCAACCAGGTAGTGTCGAACATTCAGTACTTC; CDR3aa: CASSPNQVVSNIQYF
d_gene: TRBD2; abundance: few; v_gene: TRBV7-9; j_gene: TRBJ2-3; CDR3nt: TGTGCCAGCAGCTCAGGGAGGACTAGCGGGAGACTGCCAGATACGCAGTATTTT; CDR3aa: CASSSGRTSGRLPDTQYF
d_gene: TRBD2; abundance: many; v_gene: TRBV18; j_gene: TRBJ2-1; CDR3nt: TGTGCCAGCTCACCGATCGGACTAGCGGGGGGGCTAAGTCTTAGATCCTACAATGAGCAGTTCTTC; CDR3aa: CASSPIGLAGGLSLRSYNEQFF
d_gene: TRBD1; abundance: few; v_gene: TRBV6-5; j_gene: TRBJ2-1; CDR3nt: TGTGCCAGCAGACCGGACAGGGGAAGATCCAATGAGCAGTTCTTC; CDR3aa: CASRPDRGRSNEQFF
d_gene: NA; abundance: NA; v_gene: TRBV12-3/TRBV12-4; j_gene: TRBJ2-3; CDR3nt: TGTGCCAGCAGTTTTTTCGCCGGCGGGACTAGCACAGATACGCAGTATTTT; CDR3aa: CASSFFAGGTSTDTQYF
d_gene: NA; abundance: NA; v_gene: TRBV5-1; j_gene: TRBJ2-1; CDR3nt: TGCGCCAGCAGCCAAAGGTGGGGGGATGAGCAGTTCTTC; CDR3aa: CASSQRWGDEQFF
d_gene: NA; abundance: once; v_gene: TRBV12-3/TRBV12-4; j_gene: TRBJ2-1; CDR3nt: TGTGCCAGCACCCCACTCCGGGGGGTAGGGGGCTCCTACAATGAGCAGTTCTTC; CDR3aa: CASTPLRGVGGSYNEQFF
d_gene: NA; abundance: NA; v_gene: TRBV27; j_gene: TRBJ1-3; CDR3nt: TGTGCCAGCAGTTTAAGGGGACAAGATCCCCTCTCTGGAAACACCATATATTTT; CDR3aa: CASSLRGQDPLSGNTIYF
d_gene: NA; abundance: many; v_gene: TRBV3-1; j_gene: TRBJ2-1; CDR3nt: TGTGCCAGCAGCCCCCTCTCCGGGTGGCCCAATGAGCAGTTCTTC; CDR3aa: CASSPLSGWPNEQFF
d_gene: NA; abundance: NA; v_gene: TRBV5-1; j_gene: TRBJ2-3; CDR3nt: TGCGCCAGCAGCTCGGACTTTCATATCACAGATACGCAGTATTTT; CDR3aa: CASSSDFHITDTQYF
d_gene: NA; abundance: few; v_gene: TRBV10-3; j_gene: TRBJ1-6; CDR3nt: TGTGCCATCAGTGAGAACCAAGTGGGTTCACCCCTCCACTTT; CDR3aa: CAISENQVGSPLHF
d_gene: NA; abundance: many; v_gene: TRBV6-5; j_gene: TRBJ2-2; CDR3nt: TGTGCCAGCAGTTTTAGCGGGAACACCGGGGAGCTGTTTTTT; CDR3aa: CASSFSGNTGELFF
d_gene: NA; abundance: NA; v_gene: TRBV7-9; j_gene: TRBJ2-3; CDR3nt: TGTGCCAGCAGCAGCGGACGGGAGTCCAAATTGGCGCAGTATTTT; CDR3aa: CASSSGRESKLAQYF
d_gene: NA; abundance: NA; v_gene: TRBV7-9; j_gene: TRBJ2-1; CDR3nt: TGTGCCAGCAGCTTCCCCGGACAGCTGGGGGATGAGCAGTTCTTC; CDR3aa: CASSFPGQLGDEQFF
d_gene: NA; abundance: NA; v_gene: TRBV6-2/TRBV6-3; j_gene: TRBJ2-1; CDR3nt: TGTGCCAGCAGTTACAAGCGGATCCCTTACAATGAGCAGTTCTTC; CDR3aa: CASSYKRIPYNEQFF
d_gene: NA; abundance: few; v_gene: TRBV29-1; j_gene: TRBJ1-1; CDR3nt: TGCAGCGTTGAAGTACGTGCGGTTGCCACTGAAGCTTTCTTT; CDR3aa: CSVEVRAVATEAFF